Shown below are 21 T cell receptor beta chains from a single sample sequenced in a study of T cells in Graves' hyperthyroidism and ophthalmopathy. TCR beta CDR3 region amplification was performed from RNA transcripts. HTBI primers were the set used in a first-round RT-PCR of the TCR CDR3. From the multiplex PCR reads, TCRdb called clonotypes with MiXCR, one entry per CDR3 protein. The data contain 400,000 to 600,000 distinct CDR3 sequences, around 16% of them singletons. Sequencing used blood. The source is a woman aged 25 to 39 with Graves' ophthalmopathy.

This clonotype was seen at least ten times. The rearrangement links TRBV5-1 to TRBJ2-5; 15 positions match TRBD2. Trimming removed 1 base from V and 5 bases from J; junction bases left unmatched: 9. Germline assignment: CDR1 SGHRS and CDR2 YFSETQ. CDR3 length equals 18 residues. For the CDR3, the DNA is TGCGCCAGCAGCTTGCCTCCGGGACTAGCGGGAGGAAGGGAGACCCAGTACTTC. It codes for CASSLPPGLAGGRETQYF.

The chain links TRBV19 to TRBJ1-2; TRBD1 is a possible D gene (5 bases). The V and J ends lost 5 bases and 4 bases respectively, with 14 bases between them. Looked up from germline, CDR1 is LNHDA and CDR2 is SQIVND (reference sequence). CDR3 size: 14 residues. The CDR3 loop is CASSAPGRSYGYTF. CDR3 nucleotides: TGTGCCAGTAGTGCGCCGGGACGGAGCTATGGCTACACCTTC. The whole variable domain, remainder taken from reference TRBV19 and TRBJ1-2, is DGGITQSPKYLFRKEGQNVTLSCEQNLNHDAMYWYRQDPGQGLRLIYYSQIVNDFQKGDIAEGYSVSREKKESFPLTVTSAQKNPTAFYLCASSAPGRSYGYTFGSGTRLTVV.

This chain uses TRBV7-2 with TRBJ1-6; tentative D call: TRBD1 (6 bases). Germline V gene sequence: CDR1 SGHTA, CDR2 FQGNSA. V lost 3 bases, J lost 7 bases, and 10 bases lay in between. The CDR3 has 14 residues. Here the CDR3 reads CASSFQGRNSPLHF. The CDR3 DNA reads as TGTGCCAGCAGCTTTCAGGGGCGAAATTCACCCCTCCACTTT.

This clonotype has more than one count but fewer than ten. In nucleotides, the CDR3 is TGTGCCAGTAGTATGGGCGACCTTGCAACTAATGAAAAACTGTTTTTT. Translating it yields CASSMGDLATNEKLFF. This sequence joins TRBV19 and TRBJ1-4; unclear D gene. The CDR3 length is 16 residues. Trimming removed 3 bases from V and 0 bases from J, with 11 bases in between. In germline, CDR1 is LNHDA, CDR2 SQIVND (reference sequence).

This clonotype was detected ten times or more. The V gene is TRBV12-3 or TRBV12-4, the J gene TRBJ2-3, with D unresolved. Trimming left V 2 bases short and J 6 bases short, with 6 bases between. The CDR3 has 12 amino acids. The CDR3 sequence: CASSLMGDTQYF. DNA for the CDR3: TGTGCCAGCAGTTTAATGGGGGATACGCAGTATTTT.

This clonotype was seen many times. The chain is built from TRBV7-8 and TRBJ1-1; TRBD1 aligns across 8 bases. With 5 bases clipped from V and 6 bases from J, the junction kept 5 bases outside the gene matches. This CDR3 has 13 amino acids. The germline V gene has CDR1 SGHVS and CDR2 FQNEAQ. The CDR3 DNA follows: TGTGCCAGCAGCGTAGACAGGGGATCTGAAGCTTTCTTT. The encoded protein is CASSVDRGSEAFF.

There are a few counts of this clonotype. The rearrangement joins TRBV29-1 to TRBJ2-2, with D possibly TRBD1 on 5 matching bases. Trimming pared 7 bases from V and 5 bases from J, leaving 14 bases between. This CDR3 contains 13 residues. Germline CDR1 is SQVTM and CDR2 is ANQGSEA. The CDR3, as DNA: TGCAGCGCCACAAAGACAGTTACCGGGGAGCTGTTTTTT. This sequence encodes CSATKTVTGELFF.

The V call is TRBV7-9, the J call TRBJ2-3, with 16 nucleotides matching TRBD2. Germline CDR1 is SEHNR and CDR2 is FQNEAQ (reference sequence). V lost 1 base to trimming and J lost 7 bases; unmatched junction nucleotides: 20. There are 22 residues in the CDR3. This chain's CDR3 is CASSLGNRGTSGRASDFHTQYF. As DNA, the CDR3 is TGTGCCAGCAGCTTAGGGAACCGAGGGACTAGCGGGAGGGCCAGCGATTTTCATACGCAGTATTTT.

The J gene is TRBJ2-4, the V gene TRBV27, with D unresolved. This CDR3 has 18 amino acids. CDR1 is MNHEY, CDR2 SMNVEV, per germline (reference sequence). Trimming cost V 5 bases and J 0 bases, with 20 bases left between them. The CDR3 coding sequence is TGTGCCAGCAGTCCCGGGCCCCAAAGATCTCTAGCCAAAAACATTCAGTACTTC. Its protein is CASSPGPQRSLAKNIQYF.

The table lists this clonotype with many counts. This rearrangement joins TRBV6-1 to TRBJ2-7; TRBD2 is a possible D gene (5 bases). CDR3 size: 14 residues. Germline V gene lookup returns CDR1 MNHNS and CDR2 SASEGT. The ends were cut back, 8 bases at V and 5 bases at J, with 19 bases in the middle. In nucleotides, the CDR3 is TGTGCCAGCGCACCCTTTGAGGGAATCCACGAGCAGTACTTC. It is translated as CASAPFEGIHEQYF.

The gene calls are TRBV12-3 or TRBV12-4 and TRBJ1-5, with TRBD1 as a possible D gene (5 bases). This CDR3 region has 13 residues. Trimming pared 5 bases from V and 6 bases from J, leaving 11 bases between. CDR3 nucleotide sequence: TGTGCCAGCAGTCGGGACGTGGGTCAGCCCCAGCATTTT. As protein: CASSRDVGQPQHF.

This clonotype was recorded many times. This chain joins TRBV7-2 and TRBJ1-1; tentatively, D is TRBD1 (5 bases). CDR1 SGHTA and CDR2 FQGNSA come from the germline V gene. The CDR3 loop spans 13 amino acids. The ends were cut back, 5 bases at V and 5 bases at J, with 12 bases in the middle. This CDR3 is CASSHNKGTEAFF. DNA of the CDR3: TGTGCCAGCAGCCACAATAAGGGGACTGAAGCTTTCTTT.

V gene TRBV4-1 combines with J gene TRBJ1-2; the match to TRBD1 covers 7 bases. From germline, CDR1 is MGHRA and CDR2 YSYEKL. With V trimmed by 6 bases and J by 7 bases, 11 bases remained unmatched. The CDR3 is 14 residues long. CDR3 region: CASRPRTGALGYTF. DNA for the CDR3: TGCGCCAGCAGACCCAGGACAGGTGCACTTGGCTACACCTTC.

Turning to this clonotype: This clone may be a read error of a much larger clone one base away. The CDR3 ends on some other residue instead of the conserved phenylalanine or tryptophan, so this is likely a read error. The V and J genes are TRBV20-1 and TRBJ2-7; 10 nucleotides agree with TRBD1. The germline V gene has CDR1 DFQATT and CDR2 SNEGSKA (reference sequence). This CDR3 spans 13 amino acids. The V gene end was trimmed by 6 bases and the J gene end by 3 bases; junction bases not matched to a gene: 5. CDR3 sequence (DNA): TGCAGTGCGCCAGACAGGGGGCTCTACGAGCAGTACCTC. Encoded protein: CSAPDRGLYEQYL.

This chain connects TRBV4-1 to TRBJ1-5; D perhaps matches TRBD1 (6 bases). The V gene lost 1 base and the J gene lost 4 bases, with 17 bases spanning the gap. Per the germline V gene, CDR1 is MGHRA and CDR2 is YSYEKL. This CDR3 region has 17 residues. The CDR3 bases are TGCGCCAGCAGCCAAGTTGCCGTACGGGGGCCGAATCAGCCCCAGCATTTT. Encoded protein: CASSQVAVRGPNQPQHF.

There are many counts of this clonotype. The CDR3 is CASSLTSGSAYEQYF. As DNA, the CDR3 is TGTGCCAGCAGCTTGACTAGCGGGAGTGCCTACGAGCAGTACTTC. The chain recombines TRBV7-2 with TRBJ2-7, with 12 bases aligning to TRBD2. The J segment lost 2 bases and the V segment lost 3 bases, leaving 2 bases of the junction unmatched. Germline values: CDR1 SGHTA, CDR2 FQGNSA. The CDR3 is 15 amino acids.

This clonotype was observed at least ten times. The CDR3 nucleotides are TGTGCCAGCAGTTACGGCAGACACCAGCGCGCTGAAGCTTTCTTT. Translating gives CASSYGRHQRAEAFF. V usage is TRBV6-5 and J usage is TRBJ1-1; D not certain. The CDR3 covers 15 residues. The germline gives CDR1 MNHEY, CDR2 SVGAGI. V lost 2 bases and J 6 bases, leaving 16 bases between the germline ends.

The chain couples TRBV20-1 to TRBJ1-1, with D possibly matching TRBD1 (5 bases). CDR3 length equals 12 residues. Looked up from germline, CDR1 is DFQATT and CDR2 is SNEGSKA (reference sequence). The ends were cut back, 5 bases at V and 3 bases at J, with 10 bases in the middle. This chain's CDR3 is CSARRQYTEAFF. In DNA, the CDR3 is TGCAGTGCTCGTCGACAGTACACTGAAGCTTTCTTT.

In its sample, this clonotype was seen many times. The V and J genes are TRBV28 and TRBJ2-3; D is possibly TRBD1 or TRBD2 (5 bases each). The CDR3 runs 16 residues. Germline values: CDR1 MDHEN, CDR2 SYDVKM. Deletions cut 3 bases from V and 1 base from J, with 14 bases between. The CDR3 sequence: CASSLVAGARTDTQYF. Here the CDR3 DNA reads TGTGCCAGCAGTTTGGTGGCCGGGGCACGCACAGATACGCAGTATTTT.

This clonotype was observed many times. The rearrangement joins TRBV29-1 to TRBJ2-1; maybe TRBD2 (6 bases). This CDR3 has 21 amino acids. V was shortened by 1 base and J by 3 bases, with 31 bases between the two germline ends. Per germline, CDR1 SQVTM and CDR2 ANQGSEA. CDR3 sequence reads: CSVEVEDWDGGMPLYYNEQFF. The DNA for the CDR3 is TGCAGCGTTGAAGTAGAAGACTGGGATGGCGGGATGCCCCTTTACTACAATGAGCAGTTCTTC.

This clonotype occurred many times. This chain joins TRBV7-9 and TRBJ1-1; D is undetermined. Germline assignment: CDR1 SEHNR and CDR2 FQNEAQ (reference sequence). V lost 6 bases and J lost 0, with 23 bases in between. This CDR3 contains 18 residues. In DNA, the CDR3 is TGTGCCAGCAGGTTCCCTCGGGCCCTAACAAAGATGAACACTGAAGCTTTCTTT. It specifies CASRFPRALTKMNTEAFF.